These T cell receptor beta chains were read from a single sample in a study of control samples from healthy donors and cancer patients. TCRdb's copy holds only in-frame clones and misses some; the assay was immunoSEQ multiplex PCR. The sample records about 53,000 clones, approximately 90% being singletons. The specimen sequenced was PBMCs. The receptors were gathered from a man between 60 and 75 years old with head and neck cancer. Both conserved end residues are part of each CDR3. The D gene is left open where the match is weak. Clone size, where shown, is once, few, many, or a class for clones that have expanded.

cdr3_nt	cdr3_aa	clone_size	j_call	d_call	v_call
TGTGCCAGCAATACGGGACACCGAAATAATTCACCCCTCCACTTT	CASNTGHRNNSPLHF	once	TRBJ1-6	-	TRBV27
TGTGCCAGCAGCCGGGGGGCCGTCGACAATGAGCAGTTCTTC	CASSRGAVDNEQFF	-	TRBJ2-1	-	TRBV11-3
TGTGCCAGCAGCTCGTCCGGGACTCGGACCCAGTACTTC	CASSSSGTRTQYF	-	TRBJ2-5	-	TRBV7-9
TGTGCCACCAGCAGGGGACATGACACTGAAGCTTTCTTT	CATSRGHDTEAFF	-	TRBJ1-1	-	TRBV15
TGCGCCAGCAGCCAAGATATCGCGTTGGGACAGGGAGGTCAAGCCAAAAACATTCAGTACTTC	CASSQDIALGQGGQAKNIQYF	-	TRBJ2-4	TRBD1	TRBV4-3
TGTGCCAGTAGTAAGGGGGACCGTGCGAGGCAGTTCTTC	CASSKGDRARQFF	-	TRBJ2-1	-	TRBV19
TGTGCCTGGAGCACTAACTTGCTGAATGAAAAACTGTTTTTT	CAWSTNLLNEKLFF	once	TRBJ1-4	-	TRBV30
TGTGCCAGCAGCCTGGGACAGGGCTTTGGCGGGGAGCTGTTTTTT	CASSLGQGFGGELFF	-	TRBJ2-2	TRBD1	TRBV6-5
TGTGCCAGCAGCCCCGACGTGGGAGGTGAGCAGTTCTTC	CASSPDVGGEQFF	-	TRBJ2-1	-	TRBV11-2
TGTGCCAGCAGCCACCGACGGACCTTGAACACTGAAGCTTTCTTT	CASSHRRTLNTEAFF	-	TRBJ1-1	-	TRBV11-2
TGTGCCAGCAGCCAAGAGGAGAATGAGCAGTTCTTC	CASSQEENEQFF	-	TRBJ2-1	-	TRBV3-1/TRBV3-2
TGTGCCAGCAGCTTAGTAGGGAGAGATACGCAGTATTTT	CASSLVGRDTQYF	few	TRBJ2-3	-	TRBV11-1
TGCAGTGCTAGTCCTTCCGTGACAGGGGGCTTAGATACGCAGTATTTT	CSASPSVTGGLDTQYF	-	TRBJ2-3	TRBD1	TRBV20-1
TGTGCCAGCAGCCCCGGGGACAGGGGGCGTGAGACCCAGTACTTC	CASSPGDRGRETQYF	-	TRBJ2-5	TRBD1	TRBV7-9
TGTGCCAGTAGTAAAGGGGACTACGAGCAGTACTTC	CASSKGDYEQYF	-	TRBJ2-7	-	TRBV19
TGTGCCAGCAGCTTCACCGTCCCAGATACGCAGTATTTT	CASSFTVPDTQYF	few	TRBJ2-3	-	TRBV5-5
TGTGCCAGCAGCCAGATGGGGGGAGGGGATCTTGATACGCAGTATTTT	CASSQMGGGDLDTQYF	-	TRBJ2-3	TRBD2	TRBV7-2